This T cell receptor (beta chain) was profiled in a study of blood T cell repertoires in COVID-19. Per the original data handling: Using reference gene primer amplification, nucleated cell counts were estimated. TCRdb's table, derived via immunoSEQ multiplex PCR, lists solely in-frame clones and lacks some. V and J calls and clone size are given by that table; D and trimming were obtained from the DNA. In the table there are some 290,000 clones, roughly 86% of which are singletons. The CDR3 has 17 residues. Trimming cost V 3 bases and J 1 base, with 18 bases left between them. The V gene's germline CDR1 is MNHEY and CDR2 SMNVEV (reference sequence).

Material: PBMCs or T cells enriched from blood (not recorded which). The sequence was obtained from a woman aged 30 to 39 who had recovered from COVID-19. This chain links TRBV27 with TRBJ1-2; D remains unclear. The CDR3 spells CASSFRTVTSINYGYTF. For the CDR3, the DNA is TGTGCCAGCAGTTTTCGCACAGTCACCTCCATTAACTATGGCTACACCTTC.